One sample yielded the 13 T cell receptor beta chains listed below, sequenced in a study of blood T cell repertoires in COVID-19. The table came from immunoSEQ multiplex PCR; TCRdb's copy has only in-frame clones and leaves some out. The sample has roughly 290,000 clones, roughly 86% seen once; the top ten hold approximately 2.2%. Input material: peripheral blood. Receptors originate from a woman younger than 45 who had recovered from COVID-19.

The rearrangement links TRBV7-2 to TRBJ2-1; the match to TRBD1 covers 8 bases. The CDR3 runs to 14 residues. The ends lost 5 bases at V and 9 bases at J; junction bases unmatched: 9. Germline V gene sequence: CDR1 SGHTA, CDR2 FQGNSA. In DNA form, the CDR3 reads TGTGCCAGCAGCGTCGGGACAGGAGGCATTGAGCAGTTCTTC. Translating it yields CASSVGTGGIEQFF.

The rearrangement joins TRBV28 to TRBJ1-1; D is perhaps TRBD1 (6 bases). CDR1 MDHEN and CDR2 SYDVKM come from the germline V gene. The CDR3 sequence is 13 residues long. Trimming pared 4 bases from V and 3 bases from J, leaving 9 bases between. CDR3 in amino acids: CASSSRGDTEAFF. For the CDR3, the DNA is TGTGCCAGCAGTTCCAGGGGCGACACTGAAGCTTTCTTT.

V usage is TRBV19 and J usage is TRBJ2-2, with D unresolved. The CDR3 contains 11 residues. Trimming removed 4 bases from V and 7 bases from J, with 4 bases in between. CDR1 LNHDA and CDR2 SQIVND come from the germline V gene (reference sequence). CDR3 nucleotides: TGTGCCAGTAGTAACGGCGGGGAGCTGTTTTTT. Translating it yields CASSNGGELFF.

The V and J genes are TRBV2 and TRBJ2-7; 14 nucleotides line up with TRBD2. V lost 7 bases to trimming and J lost 6 bases; unmatched junction nucleotides: 14. Germline assignment: CDR1 SNHLY and CDR2 FYNNEI. The CDR3 runs to 17 residues. CDR3 region: CASMIMTSGRAYGEQYF. The CDR3 nucleotides read TGTGCCAGCATGATTATGACTAGCGGGAGGGCCTATGGCGAGCAGTACTTC.

The chain is built from TRBV7-3 and TRBJ2-6; 12 nucleotides align to TRBD2. Germline V lookup: CDR1 SGHTA, CDR2 FQGTGA. This CDR3 comprises 17 residues. Losses at the gene ends were 4 bases for V and 2 bases for J; bases not matched to a gene: 3. In DNA form, the CDR3 reads TGTGCCAGCAGCTCGACTAGCGGGAGAACTGGGGCCAACGTCCTGACTTTC. Translating gives CASSSTSGRTGANVLTF.

The rearrangement joins TRBV9 to TRBJ1-2; the match to TRBD1 covers 7 bases. Trimming cost V 3 bases and J 5 bases; bases outside gene matches: 13. The CDR3 is 16 residues long. Germline assignment: CDR1 SGDLS and CDR2 YYNGEE. The CDR3 region has the DNA TGTGCCAGCAGCGCTGACCAACTAGGGGGCTGGTATGGCTACACCTTC. Encoded protein: CASSADQLGGWYGYTF.

The chain employs TRBV7-9 and TRBJ2-1, with 11 bases lining up with TRBD2. The V gene's germline CDR1 is SEHNR and CDR2 FQNEAQ (reference sequence). This CDR3 contains 15 residues. V was pared by 5 bases and J by 6 bases, with 6 bases of the junction left unmatched. This chain's CDR3 is CASSVSGRALNEQFF. The CDR3 DNA reads as TGTGCCAGCAGCGTTAGCGGGAGGGCCCTCAATGAGCAGTTCTTC.

This chain links TRBV28 with TRBJ1-2; 7 nucleotides match TRBD1. V gave up 9 bases and J gave up 2 bases; unmatched junction bases: 3. Per germline, CDR1 MDHEN and CDR2 SYDVKM. The CDR3 extends over 12 amino acids. As DNA, the CDR3 is TGTGCCAGTAAACAGGGGAACTATGGCTACACCTTC. This gives the protein CASKQGNYGYTF.

The chain couples TRBV18 to TRBJ1-2; D might be TRBD1 (5 bases). Trimming left V 3 bases short and J 4 bases short, with 9 bases between. The CDR3 is made up of 13 amino acids. CDR1 is KGHSH, CDR2 LQKENI, per germline. CDR3 sequence: CASSPSDSYGYTF. The DNA of the CDR3 is TGTGCCAGCTCACCCTCCGACAGCTATGGCTACACCTTC.

The rearrangement joins TRBV7-2 to TRBJ1-5; D not resolved. The V gene's germline CDR1 is SGHTA and CDR2 FQGNSA. The CDR3 runs to 12 residues. With 5 bases removed from V and 4 bases from J, the gap between germline ends came to 6 bases. CDR3 in amino acids: CASSRGNQPQHF. The CDR3 DNA is TGTGCCAGCAGCAGAGGGAATCAGCCCCAGCATTTT.

This chain uses TRBV27 with TRBJ1-4; maybe TRBD1 (5 bases). V lost 3 bases, J lost 8 bases, and 13 bases lay in between. Germline loops: CDR1 MNHEY, CDR2 SMNVEV (reference sequence). This CDR3 is built from 14 residues. The CDR3: CASSFGGVTEKLFF. The CDR3 DNA follows: TGTGCCAGCAGTTTCGGGGGGGTGACGGAAAAACTGTTTTTT.

This chain links TRBV12-3 or TRBV12-4 with TRBJ1-1; D is unresolved. The germline V and J ends were trimmed by 3 bases and 5 bases, with 4 bases remaining between them. This CDR3 contains 11 residues. CDR3 sequence reads: CASSFQTEAFF. The DNA for the CDR3 is TGTGCCAGCAGTTTTCAGACTGAAGCTTTCTTT.

The rearrangement uses TRBV6-5 and TRBJ2-7, with a tentative D call TRBD1 (5 bases). The CDR3 runs to 14 residues. With 2 bases removed from V and 4 bases from J, the gap between germline ends came to 12 bases. CDR1 is MNHEY, CDR2 SVGAGI, per germline. The CDR3 loop reads CASSYQSPGYEQYF. The CDR3 bases are TGTGCCAGCAGTTACCAATCGCCAGGGTACGAGCAGTACTTC.